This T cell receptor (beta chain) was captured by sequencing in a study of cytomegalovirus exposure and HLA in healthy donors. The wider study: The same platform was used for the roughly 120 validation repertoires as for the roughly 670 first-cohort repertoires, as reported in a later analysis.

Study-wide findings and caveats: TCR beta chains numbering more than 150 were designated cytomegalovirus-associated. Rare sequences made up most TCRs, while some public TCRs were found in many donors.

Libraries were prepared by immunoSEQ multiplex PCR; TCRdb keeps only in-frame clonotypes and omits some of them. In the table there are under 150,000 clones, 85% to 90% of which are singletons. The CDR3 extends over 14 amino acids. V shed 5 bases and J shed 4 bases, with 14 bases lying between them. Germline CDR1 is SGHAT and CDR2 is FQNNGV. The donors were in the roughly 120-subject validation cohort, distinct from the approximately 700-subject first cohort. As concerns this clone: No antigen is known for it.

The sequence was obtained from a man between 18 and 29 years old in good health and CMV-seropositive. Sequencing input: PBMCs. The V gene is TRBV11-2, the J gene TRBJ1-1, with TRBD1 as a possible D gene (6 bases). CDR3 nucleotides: TGTGCCAGCAGCCTGGGCACAGGGCCCACTGAAGCTTTCTTT. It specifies CASSLGTGPTEAFF.